These 5 T cell receptor beta chains share one sample of origin, sequenced in a study of T cell responses to AZD1222 COVID-19 vaccine. Here immunoSEQ multiplex PCR was the method, and the copy in TCRdb shows in-frame clones only, minus some. The sample holds about 140,000 clones; less than 95% are singletons and the top ten take about 3%. The starting material was peripheral blood, obtained on day 0 of AZD1222 vaccination. These receptors all stem from an adult in good health.

This rearrangement joins TRBV1 to TRBJ2-5; the table's D gene call, TRBD2, was not cross checked with the DNA. TRBV1 is a documented pseudogene. The CDR3 runs to 19 residues. The CDR3 sequence: CTSSQDSASGGALGETQYF. CDR3 nucleotide sequence: TGCACCAGCAGCCAAGATAGTGCCAGCGGGGGGGCCTTAGGGGAGACCCAGTACTTC.

This chain joins TRBV28 and TRBJ1-5, with D hard to call. The CDR3 runs to 13 residues. The germline V gene encodes CDR1 MDHEN and CDR2 SYDVKM. V lost 1 base, J lost 6 bases, and 7 bases lay in between. For the CDR3, the DNA is TGTGCCAGCAGTTTATCAGGAGGTCAGCCCCAGCATTTT. This encodes CASSLSGGQPQHF.

V is TRBV11-2 and J is TRBJ2-7; D gene uncertain. Per the germline V gene, CDR1 is SGHAT and CDR2 is FQNNGV. This CDR3 spans 13 amino acids. Trimming took 4 bases from V and 3 from J, leaving 10 bases between them. CDR3 nucleotide sequence: TGTGCCAGCAGCTGGCCCCAGCTCTACGAGCAGTACTTC. This sequence encodes CASSWPQLYEQYF.

The chain couples TRBV24-1 to TRBJ2-1; 11 positions match TRBD2. The CDR3 contains 16 residues. The ends lost 2 bases at V and 4 bases at J; junction bases unmatched: 3. Germline CDR1 and CDR2: KGHDR and SFDVKD. CDR3 in amino acids: CATSDSLAGVYNEQFF. CDR3 in DNA: TGTGCCACCAGTGATTCACTAGCGGGGGTTTACAATGAGCAGTTCTTC.

As DNA, the CDR3 is TGTGCCAGCAGCTTAAACCCCCTAGCGGTGGGAGAGACCCAGTACTTC. Its translation: CASSLNPLAVGETQYF. This chain joins TRBV7-2 and TRBJ2-5; 7 nucleotides match TRBD2. Germline CDR1 reads SGHTA; CDR2 reads FQGNSA. V lost 2 bases and J lost 4; bases outside the gene matches: 10. This CDR3 spans 16 amino acids.